The text below deals with one T cell receptor (beta chain). Looked up from germline, CDR1 is LNHDA and CDR2 is SQIVND (reference sequence). V shed 6 bases and J shed 1 base, with 13 bases lying between them. The CDR3 sequence is 15 residues long. These data originate in a study of blood T cell repertoires in COVID-19. Study-wide context: COVID-19 samples collected from the United States, Italy and Spain covered acute and convalescent phases. Sources were T cells, B-cell-depleted T cells, or PBMCs; the material itself was cDNA or gDNA.

As originally analysed: Estimation of nucleated cell counts was performed using reference gene primer amplification. TCRdb's copy holds only in-frame clones and misses some; the assay was immunoSEQ multiplex PCR. V and J calls plus clone size are reproduced from that table; the DNA served to infer D and trimming. The top ten clones hold around 10% of a sample with a few hundred thousand clones, 86% of them seen once. The V and J genes are TRBV19 and TRBJ1-5; possible D gene TRBD1, 5 bases. The receptor was derived from a man aged 35-49 years who had recovered from COVID-19. The sample taken for sequencing was peripheral blood. CDR3 sequence (DNA): TGTGCCAGTAGGAGGCAGGGTAGAAGCAATCAGCCCCAGCATTTT. Protein: CASRRQGRSNQPQHF.